This TCR beta chain is drawn from a study of T cells in women clearing cervical HPV infection. Produced via immunoSEQ multiplex PCR; TCRdb's table is partial and in-frame only. This table lists tens of thousands of clones. As for this clone: The read finishes 3 residues shy of the CDR3 end, and the germline J gene is used to complete it.

CDR3 size: 12 residues. Per germline, CDR1 GTSNPN and CDR2 SVGIG (reference sequence). The sequenced sample was blood buffy coat. The chain couples TRBV30 to TRBJ1-2; the D is unclear. This receptor was obtained from a woman between 18 and 75 years old with a cervical HPV16 infection that either progressed to CIN3+ or cleared (not recorded which). The CDR3 DNA, read in part, is TGTGCCTGGAGTGTAACGGGGAATGAC. It encodes CAWSVTGND. The CDR3 as a whole reads CAWSVTGNDYTF.